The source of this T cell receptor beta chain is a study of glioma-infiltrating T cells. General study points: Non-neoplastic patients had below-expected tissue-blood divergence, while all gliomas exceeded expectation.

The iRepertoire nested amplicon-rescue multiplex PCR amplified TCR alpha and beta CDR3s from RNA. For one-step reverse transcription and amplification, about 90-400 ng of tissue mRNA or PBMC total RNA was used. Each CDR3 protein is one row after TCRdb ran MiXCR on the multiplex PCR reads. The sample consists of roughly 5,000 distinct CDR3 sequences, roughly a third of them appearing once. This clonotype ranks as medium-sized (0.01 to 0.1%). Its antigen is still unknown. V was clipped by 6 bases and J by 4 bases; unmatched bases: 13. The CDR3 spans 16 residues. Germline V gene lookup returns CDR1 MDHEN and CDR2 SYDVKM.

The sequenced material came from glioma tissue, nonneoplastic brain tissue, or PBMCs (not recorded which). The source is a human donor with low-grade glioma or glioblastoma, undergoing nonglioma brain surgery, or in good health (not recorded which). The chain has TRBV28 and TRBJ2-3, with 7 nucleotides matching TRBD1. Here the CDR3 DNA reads TGTGCCAGCAGCCCCTATGGGACAGAAAGGGCAGATACGCAGTATTTT. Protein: CASSPYGTERADTQYF.